Following are 10 T cell receptor beta chains from one sample sequenced in a study of T cell changes during pregnancy in multiple sclerosis. Data came from immunoSEQ multiplex PCR; TCRdb stores just in-frame clones and leaves some out. Of about 31,000 clones listed, approximately 86% were seen once; the top ten hold roughly 9%. Material: CD8+ T cells from peripheral blood mononuclear cells, obtained in the first trimester of pregnancy. Receptor source: a female donor with multiple sclerosis, enrolled in a pregnancy study.

The sample holds one count of this clone. The chain's CDR3 is CASSLARTAYEQYF. CDR3 bases: TGTGCCAGCAGCTTAGCTAGGACAGCCTACGAGCAGTACTTC. The chain uses TRBV7-9 and TRBJ2-7; the D gene is possibly TRBD1 (6 bases). V was shortened by 0 bases and J by 2 bases, with 8 bases between the two germline ends. This CDR3 has 14 amino acids. Germline V gene lookup returns CDR1 SEHNR and CDR2 FQNEAQ (reference sequence).

The V call is TRBV29-1, the J call TRBJ1-2; 11 bases match TRBD1. V shed 5 bases, J shed 7 bases, and the junction held 6 bases outside the gene matches. Germline CDR1 and CDR2: SQVTM and ANQGSEA. The CDR3 covers 13 residues. DNA of the CDR3: TGCAGCGTTTCCGGGACAGGGGGTTTTGGCTACACCTTC. This codes for CSVSGTGGFGYTF.

This clone has just one count. The gene calls are TRBV9 and TRBJ2-1; D gene ambiguous. The germline V and J ends were trimmed by 0 bases and 8 bases, with 12 bases remaining between them. The germline V gene has CDR1 SGDLS and CDR2 YYNGEE. The CDR3 extends over 14 amino acids. CDR3 amino acids: CASSVEGSLDEQFF. The CDR3 nucleotides are TGTGCCAGCAGCGTAGAAGGTAGCTTGGATGAGCAGTTCTTC. Variable domain in full (rest from reference TRBV9 and TRBJ2-1): DSGVTQTPKHLITATGQRVTLRCSPRSGDLSVYWYQQSLDQGLQFLIQYYNGEERAKGNILERFSAQQFPDLHSELNLSSLELGDSALYFCASSVEGSLDEQFFGPGTRLTVL.

The chain couples TRBV30 to TRBJ2-1; 13 positions agree with TRBD2. The ends lost 0 bases at V and 5 bases at J; junction bases unmatched: 4. The CDR3 length is 16 residues. Germline V CDR1 and CDR2: GTSNPN, SVGIG (reference sequence). The CDR3 bases are TGTGCCTGGAGTGTGACCGGGACTAGCGGGAACAATGAGCAGTTCTTC. This sequence encodes CAWSVTGTSGNNEQFF.

The table lists this clone with a count of one. This chain joins TRBV4-1 and TRBJ1-4; the D is unclear. This CDR3 has 15 amino acids. Between the trimmed V and J ends, which lost 8 bases and 5 bases, there was a span of 18 bases. The germline V gene has CDR1 MGHRA and CDR2 YSYEKL. In DNA, the CDR3 is TGCGCCAGCCAGCTAAGAGATGGGCTGAATGAAAAACTGTTTTTT. Encoded protein: CASQLRDGLNEKLFF.

The V call is TRBV5-1, the J call TRBJ2-7; perhaps TRBD2 as D (6 bases). CDR3 size: 15 residues. V dropped 0 bases and J dropped 0 bases, with 10 bases sitting between them. Looked up from germline, CDR1 is SGHRS and CDR2 is YFSETQ. Here the CDR3 reads CASSLGGDGSYEQYF. The CDR3 DNA is TGCGCCAGCAGCTTGGGCGGGGACGGCTCCTACGAGCAGTACTTC.

The chain joins TRBV29-1 to TRBJ2-1, with D possibly TRBD1 on 6 matching bases. Germline-derived CDR1 and CDR2 are SQVTM and ANQGSEA. The CDR3 runs 12 residues. Trimming removed 4 bases from V and 5 bases from J, with 9 bases in between. The CDR3 loop reads CSVGPGDNEQFF. The CDR3 DNA follows: TGCAGCGTTGGACCAGGGGACAATGAGCAGTTCTTC.

CDR3 DNA sequence: TGTGCCAGCAGCGTAGCATGGACAGGGATCGACGAGCAGTACTTC. It is translated as CASSVAWTGIDEQYF. This rearrangement joins TRBV9 to TRBJ2-7, with 8 bases aligning to TRBD1. V shed 0 bases, J shed 5 bases, and the junction held 7 bases outside the gene matches. The CDR3 consists of 15 residues. CDR1 is SGDLS and CDR2 is YYNGEE in the germline V gene.

The rearrangement links TRBV5-5 to TRBJ1-1; 10 bases line up with TRBD1. The CDR3 length is 16 residues. J gave up 3 bases and V 3 bases, and 8 bases lay outside the gene matches. The germline V gene has CDR1 SGHKS and CDR2 YYEKEE (reference sequence). The CDR3 DNA sequence: TGTGCCAGCAGCTCGGGACAGGGGACGGCGGACACTGAAGCTTTCTTT. Its translation is CASSSGQGTADTEAFF.

In this sample, this clone turned up once. The genes are TRBV6-5 and TRBJ2-1; no definite D call. Per the germline V gene, CDR1 is MNHEY and CDR2 is SVGAGI. The CDR3 runs 13 residues. V lost 3 bases to trimming and J lost 5 bases, with 8 bases between them. The DNA of the CDR3 is TGTGCCAGCAGTTATTCCGGTGACAATGAGCAGTTCTTC. Its protein is CASSYSGDNEQFF.